One and the same sample provided the 10 T cell receptor beta chains below, sequenced in a study of tumor and adjacent non-tumor tissue in lung cancer. RNA was extracted from bulk tissue without any cell sorting. Distant lung tissue was collected more than 3 cm away from the tumor edge. A modified ARM-PCR protocol with three rounds of nested PCR amplified TCRbeta. Using its own MiXCR run on the multiplex PCR reads, TCRdb lists one record per CDR3 protein. The sample contains over 80,000 distinct CDR3 sequences, approximately 73% of which appear only once. Specimen: distant non-tumor lung tissue. The receptor source for this set is a woman between 50 and 59 years old with non-small cell lung cancer.

The chain links TRBV18 to TRBJ2-6; the match to TRBD1 covers 9 bases. The CDR3 length is 16 residues. Trimming cost V 3 bases and J 4 bases; bases outside gene matches: 4. Germline lookup yields CDR1 KGHSH and CDR2 LQKENI. The CDR3 sequence: CASSPGQGSGANVLTF. The CDR3 coding sequence is TGTGCCAGCTCACCGGGACAGGGTTCAGGGGCCAACGTCCTGACTTTC.

The chain recombines TRBV6-1 with TRBJ2-6; D is perhaps TRBD2 (6 bases). This CDR3 contains 16 residues. Germline V gives CDR1 MNHNS, CDR2 SASEGT. The V end lost 5 bases, the J end lost 3 bases, and 14 bases lay between the germline ends. The chain's CDR3 is CASSKRSGSGANVLTF. DNA for the CDR3: TGTGCCAGCAGTAAACGGTCCGGGAGTGGGGCCAACGTCCTGACTTTC.

Notes on this clonotype: It may be a read error: a sequence one base away is much more abundant. The chain links TRBV2 to TRBJ2-1; D might be TRBD1 or TRBD2, each matching 5 bases. V gave up 6 bases and J gave up 0 bases, with 18 bases separating them. The CDR3 runs to 17 residues. The germline V gene encodes CDR1 SNHLY and CDR2 FYNNEI. This chain's CDR3 is CASRDGATAISYNEQFF. The CDR3 nucleotides are TGTGCCAGCAGGGACGGGGCGACGGCAATCTCCTACAATGAGCAGTTCTTC.

Details on this clonotype: Given the absence of the conserved phenylalanine or tryptophan at the CDR3 end, a read error is likely. V and J are TRBV12-3 or TRBV12-4 and TRBJ1-5, with 8 bases fitting TRBD1. This CDR3 comprises 15 residues. CDR3 DNA sequence: TGTGCCAGGAGTTTAGGCAGGGGGCTTAATCAGCCCCAGCATTCT. Encoded protein: CARSLGRGLNQPQHS.

Note on this clonotype: One junction end disagrees with the germline gene, perhaps due to a read error. The J gene is TRBJ1-5, the V gene TRBV12-3 or TRBV12-4; D remains ambiguous. This CDR3 contains 15 residues. DNA for the CDR3: TGTGCCGGCAACAATAGGCCCAATGGCAATCAACCCCAGCATTTT. It specifies CAGNNRPNGNQPQHF.

This clonotype was counted a single time. This chain connects TRBV14 to TRBJ1-6; no firm D call. Trimming pared 2 bases from V and 7 bases from J, leaving 18 bases between. Germline V CDR1 and CDR2: SGHDN, FVKESK. The CDR3 length is 17 residues. CDR3 loop: CASSQYPMGFLNSPLHF. DNA of the CDR3: TGTGCCAGCAGCCAATATCCCATGGGGTTTTTAAATTCACCCCTCCACTTT.

Concerning this clonotype: Here the CDR3 omits its conserved ending phenylalanine or tryptophan, so a read error is the likely source. Because the CDR3's place on the DNA is in doubt, the DNA is left out and the CDR3 is given as listed by TCRdb. V gene TRBV11-2 combines with J gene TRBJ2-7. The CDR3 length equals 12 residues, ends included. Germline CDR1 SGHAT, CDR2 FQNNGV. The chain's CDR3 is CASSLGAYEQCL.

There are many counts of this clonotype. V usage is TRBV12-3 or TRBV12-4 and J usage is TRBJ1-1; 7 bases align to TRBD1. The junction had 6 bases not matched to a gene; V was cut back by 7 bases and J by 4 bases. The CDR3 is made up of 13 amino acids. The CDR3 DNA reads as TGTGCCAGCACCCAGGACAGGCGCACTGAAGCTTTCTTT. It is translated as CASTQDRRTEAFF.

Worth noting for this clonotype: A junction boundary mismatches the germline segment, possibly from a read error. The chain employs TRBV6-1 and TRBJ2-2; perhaps TRBD1 as D (6 bases). The CDR3 is made up of 15 amino acids. Germline assignment: CDR1 MNHNS and CDR2 SASEGT. CDR3 region: CASSDGEGDTGELFF. The CDR3, as DNA: TGTGCCAGCAGTGACGGAGAGGGGGACACGGGGGAGCTGTTTTTT.

This clonotype has at least ten counts. This CDR3 is CSARDPVLNYGYTF. The CDR3 DNA is TGCAGTGCTAGAGATCCAGTCCTTAACTATGGCTACACCTTC. This chain links TRBV20-1 with TRBJ1-2; D remains unclear. Trimming removed 0 bases at V and 1 base at J, with 9 bases between. This CDR3 is 14 amino acids long. CDR1 and CDR2 from the germline V gene are DFQATT and SNEGSKA (reference sequence).